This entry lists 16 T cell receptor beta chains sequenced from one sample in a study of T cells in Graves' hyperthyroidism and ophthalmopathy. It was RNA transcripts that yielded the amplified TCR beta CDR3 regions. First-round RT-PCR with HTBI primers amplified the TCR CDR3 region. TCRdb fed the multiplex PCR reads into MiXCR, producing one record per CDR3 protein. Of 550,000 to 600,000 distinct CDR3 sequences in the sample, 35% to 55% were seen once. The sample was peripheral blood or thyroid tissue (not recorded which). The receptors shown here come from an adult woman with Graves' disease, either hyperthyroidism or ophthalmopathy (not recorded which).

The CDR3 nucleotides read TGCAGTGCTAGAGATTCCGCCCGTGGCTATGGCTACACCTTC. Translating gives CSARDSARGYGYTF. The chain recombines TRBV20-1 with TRBJ1-2; D uncertain. The germline CDR1 and CDR2 sequences are DFQATT and SNEGSKA (reference sequence). V was trimmed by 0 bases and J by 4 bases, leaving 12 bases between them. This CDR3 has 14 residues.

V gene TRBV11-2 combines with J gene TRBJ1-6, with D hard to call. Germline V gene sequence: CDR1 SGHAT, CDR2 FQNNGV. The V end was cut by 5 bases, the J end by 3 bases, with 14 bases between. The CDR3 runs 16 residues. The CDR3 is CASSRGQAYYNSPLHF. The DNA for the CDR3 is TGTGCCAGCAGCCGCGGGCAGGCGTACTATAATTCACCCCTCCACTTT.

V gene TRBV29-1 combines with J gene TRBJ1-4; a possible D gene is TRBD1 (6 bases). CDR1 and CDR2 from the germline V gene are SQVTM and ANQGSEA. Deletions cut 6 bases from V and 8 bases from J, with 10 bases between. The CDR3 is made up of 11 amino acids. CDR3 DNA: TGCAGCGTGAGCAGGGGCGAAAAACTGTTTTTT. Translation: CSVSRGEKLFF.

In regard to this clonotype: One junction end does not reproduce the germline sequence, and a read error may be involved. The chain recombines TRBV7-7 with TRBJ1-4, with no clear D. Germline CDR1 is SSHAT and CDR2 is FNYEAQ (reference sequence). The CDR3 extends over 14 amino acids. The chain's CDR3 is CASSPQAGVEKLFF. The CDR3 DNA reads TGTGCTAGCAGCCCCCAAGCAGGAGTTGAAAAACTGTTTTTT.

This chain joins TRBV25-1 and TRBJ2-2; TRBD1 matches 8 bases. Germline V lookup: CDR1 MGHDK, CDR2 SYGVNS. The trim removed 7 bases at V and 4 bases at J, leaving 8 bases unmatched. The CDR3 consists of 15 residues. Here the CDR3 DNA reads TGTGCCAGCACCTCCAGGGGGCGTAGCACCGGGGAGCTGTTTTTT. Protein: CASTSRGRSTGELFF. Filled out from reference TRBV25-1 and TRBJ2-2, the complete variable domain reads EADIYQTPRYLVIGTGKKITLECSQTMGHDKMYWYQQDPGMELHLIHYSYGVNSTEKGDLSSESTVSRIRTEHFPLTLESARPSHTSQYLCASTSRGRSTGELFFGEGSRLTVL.

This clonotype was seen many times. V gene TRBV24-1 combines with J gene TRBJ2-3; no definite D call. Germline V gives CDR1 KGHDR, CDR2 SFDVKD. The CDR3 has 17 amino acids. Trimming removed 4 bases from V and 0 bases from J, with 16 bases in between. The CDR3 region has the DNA TGTGCCACCAGTGACCCTCTAAGACAAGAAAGCACAGATACGCAGTATTTT. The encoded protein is CATSDPLRQESTDTQYF.

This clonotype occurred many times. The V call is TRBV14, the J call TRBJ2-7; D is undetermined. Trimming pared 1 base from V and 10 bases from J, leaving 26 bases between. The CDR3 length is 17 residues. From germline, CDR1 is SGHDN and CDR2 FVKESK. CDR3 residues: CASSQVTNRYVQSQQYF. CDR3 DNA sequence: TGTGCCAGCAGCCAAGTGACCAACCGCTACGTTCAATCACAACAGTACTTC.

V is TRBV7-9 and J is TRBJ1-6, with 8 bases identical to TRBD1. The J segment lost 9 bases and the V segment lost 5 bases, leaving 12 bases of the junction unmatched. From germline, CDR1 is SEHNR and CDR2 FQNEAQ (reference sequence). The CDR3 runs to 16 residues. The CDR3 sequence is CASSNRGTGTLSPLHF. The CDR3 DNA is TGTGCCAGCAGCAACCGGGGGACAGGCACTCTTTCACCCCTCCACTTT.

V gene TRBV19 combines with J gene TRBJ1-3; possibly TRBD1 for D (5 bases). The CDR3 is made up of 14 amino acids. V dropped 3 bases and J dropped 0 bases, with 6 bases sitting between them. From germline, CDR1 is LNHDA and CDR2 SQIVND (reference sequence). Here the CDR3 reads CASSIDSSGNTIYF. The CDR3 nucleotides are TGTGCCAGTAGTATCGACAGCTCTGGAAACACCATATATTTT.

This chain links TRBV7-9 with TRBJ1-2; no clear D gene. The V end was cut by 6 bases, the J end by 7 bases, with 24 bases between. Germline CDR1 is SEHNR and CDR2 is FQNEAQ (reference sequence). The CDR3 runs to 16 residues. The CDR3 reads CASSGFATNTEAGYTF. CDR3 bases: TGTGCCAGCAGTGGCTTTGCCACGAACACTGAAGCTGGCTACACCTTC.

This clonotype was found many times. Here the CDR3 DNA reads TGCGCCAGCAGCCCACCCGGGACAGGAAATCAGCCCCAGCATTTT. As protein: CASSPPGTGNQPQHF. This chain links TRBV4-1 with TRBJ1-5; 8 nucleotides align to TRBD1. The V segment lost 4 bases and the J segment 4 bases; nucleotides outside the gene matches: 6. The CDR3 is 15 residues long. Germline-derived CDR1 and CDR2 are MGHRA and YSYEKL.

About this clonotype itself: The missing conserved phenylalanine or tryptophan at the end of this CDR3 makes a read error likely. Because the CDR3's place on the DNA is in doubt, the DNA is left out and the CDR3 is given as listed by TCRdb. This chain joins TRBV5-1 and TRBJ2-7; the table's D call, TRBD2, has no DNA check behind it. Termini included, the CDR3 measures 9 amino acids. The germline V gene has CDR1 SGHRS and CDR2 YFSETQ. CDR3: CASWGAEDY.

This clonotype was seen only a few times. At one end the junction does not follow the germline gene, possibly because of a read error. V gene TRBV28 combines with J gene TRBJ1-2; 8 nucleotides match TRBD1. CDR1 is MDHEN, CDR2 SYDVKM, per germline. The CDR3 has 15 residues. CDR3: CASRKYGDRNYGYTF. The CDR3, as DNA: TGTGCCAGCAGAAAATATGGGGACAGGAACTACGGCTACACCTTC.

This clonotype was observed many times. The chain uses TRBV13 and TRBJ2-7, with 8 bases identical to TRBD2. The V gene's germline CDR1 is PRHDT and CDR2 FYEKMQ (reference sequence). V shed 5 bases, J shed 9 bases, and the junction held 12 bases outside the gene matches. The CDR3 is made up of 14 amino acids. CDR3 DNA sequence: TGTGCCAGCAGCCCGACCCGGACTAGCCGGGCGCAGTACTTC. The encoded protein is CASSPTRTSRAQYF.

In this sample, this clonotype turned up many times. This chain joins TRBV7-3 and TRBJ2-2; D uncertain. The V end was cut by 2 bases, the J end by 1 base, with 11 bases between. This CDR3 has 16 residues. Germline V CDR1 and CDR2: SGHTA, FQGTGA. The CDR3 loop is CASSLGPALNTGELFF. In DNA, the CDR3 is TGTGCCAGCAGCTTAGGGCCAGCTTTGAACACCGGGGAGCTGTTTTTT.

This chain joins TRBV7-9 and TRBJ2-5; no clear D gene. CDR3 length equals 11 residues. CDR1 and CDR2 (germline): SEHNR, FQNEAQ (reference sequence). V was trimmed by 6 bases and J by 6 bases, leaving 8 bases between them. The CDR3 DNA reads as TGTGCCAGCAGACAGACGAAGACCCAGTACTTC. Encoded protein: CASRQTKTQYF.